Each of the 20 T cell receptor beta chains below was sequenced from the same sample in a study of identifying expanded T cells in peripheral blood. Profiled with immunoSEQ multiplex PCR; TCRdb holds only in-frame clones, not every one. This table holds about 80,000 clones, 65% to 85% found once. The material sequenced was blood. The receptors come from a person aged 18-70 years in good health.

This clone was observed a single time. This chain joins TRBV10-3 and TRBJ2-2, with 8 nucleotides matching TRBD1. From germline, CDR1 is ENHRY and CDR2 SYGVKD. The CDR3 sequence is 17 residues long. With V trimmed by 0 bases and J by 5 bases, 8 bases remained unmatched. The CDR3 DNA reads as TGTGCCATCAGTGAGTCTGGTTTGACAGGGGTGACCGGGGAGCTGTTTTTT. Amino acid sequence: CAISESGLTGVTGELFF.

In its sample, this clone was seen once. V gene TRBV9 combines with J gene TRBJ2-1; D not certain. This CDR3 has 13 residues. V was shortened by 2 bases and J by 7 bases, with 10 bases between the two germline ends. Germline V gene sequence: CDR1 SGDLS, CDR2 YYNGEE. This chain's CDR3 is CASSVEDWNEQFF. As DNA, the CDR3 is TGTGCCAGCAGCGTTGAGGATTGGAATGAGCAGTTCTTC.

This clone was detected only once. This sequence joins TRBV19 and TRBJ2-5, with TRBD2 matching 14 bases. Looked up from germline, CDR1 is LNHDA and CDR2 is SQIVND (reference sequence). The CDR3 sequence is 16 residues long. V was pared by 4 bases and J by 4 bases, with 5 bases of the junction left unmatched. The CDR3 reads CASSTGLAGEGETQYF. CDR3 coding DNA: TGTGCCAGTAGTACGGGACTAGCGGGGGAGGGAGAGACCCAGTACTTC.

This chain connects TRBV5-4 to TRBJ2-7, with TRBD1 matching over 9 bases. Trimming at V came to 4 bases and at J to 0 bases, leaving 5 bases not matched to a gene. CDR1 and CDR2 (germline): SGHNT, YYREEE (reference sequence). This CDR3 is 15 amino acids long. CDR3 residues: CASSTQGAPSYEQYF. The DNA of the CDR3 is TGTGCCAGCAGCACACAGGGGGCCCCCTCCTACGAGCAGTACTTC.

The chain couples TRBV5-6 to TRBJ1-5; 11 bases match TRBD1. This CDR3 spans 16 amino acids. After removal of 4 bases from V and 7 bases from J, the junction contained 10 bases not matched to a gene. Looked up from germline, CDR1 is SGHDT and CDR2 is YYEEEE. The CDR3 nucleotides read TGTGCCAGCAGCCAATGGACAGGGGGCAAGAGCCAGCCCCAGCATTTT. Its protein is CASSQWTGGKSQPQHF.

V usage is TRBV7-6 and J usage is TRBJ2-7; TRBD2 is a possible D gene (5 bases). The CDR3 runs to 16 residues. CDR1 is SGHVS and CDR2 is FNYEAQ in the germline V gene. Trimming pared 0 bases from V and 7 bases from J, leaving 19 bases between. The CDR3 nucleotides read TGTGCCAGCAGCTTAGCATGGACTGAGTTCCTACGGGAGCAGTACTTC. Translation gives CASSLAWTEFLREQYF.

This clone has a handful of counts. This chain uses TRBV7-2 with TRBJ1-2, with 8 bases aligning to TRBD1. Trimming took 5 bases from V and 3 from J; bases not matched to a gene: 8. The CDR3 length is 15 residues. Germline V gene data show CDR1 as SGHTA and CDR2 as FQGNSA. CDR3 sequence (DNA): TGTGCCAGCAGCGCTCACAGGGGGACTGACTATGGCTACACCTTC. Residues: CASSAHRGTDYGYTF.

This chain uses TRBV13 with TRBJ2-6; D is unclear. V was clipped by 5 bases and J by 4 bases, with 15 bases between them. CDR1 is PRHDT and CDR2 is FYEKMQ in the germline V gene (reference sequence). This CDR3 has 16 amino acids. CDR3 DNA sequence: TGTGCCAGCAGCGACACAAGCCCCTTCGGGGCCAACGTCCTGACTTTC. It translates to CASSDTSPFGANVLTF.

The V gene is TRBV4-3, the J gene TRBJ2-6; 7 nucleotides align to TRBD1. The CDR3 sequence is 17 residues long. Germline V lookup: CDR1 LGHNA, CDR2 YSLEER. V trimming: 2 bases; J trimming: 0 bases; junction bases outside the gene matches: 4. DNA of the CDR3: TGCGCCAGCAGCCAATCGTGGGACAGCTCTGGGGCCAACGTCCTGACTTTC. Encoded protein: CASSQSWDSSGANVLTF.

The sample holds one count of this clone. The chain is built from TRBV19 and TRBJ1-5, with D tentatively TRBD1 (6 bases). Germline V CDR1 and CDR2: LNHDA, SQIVND (reference sequence). With 4 bases removed from V and 2 bases from J, the gap between germline ends came to 12 bases. CDR3 length: 15 amino acids. The CDR3 DNA follows: TGTGCCAGTAGTAGAGTTCGACAGGGCAATCAGCCCCAGCATTTT. This sequence encodes CASSRVRQGNQPQHF. The whole variable domain, remainder taken from reference TRBV19 and TRBJ1-5, is DGGITQSPKYLFRKEGQNVTLSCEQNLNHDAMYWYRQDPGQGLRLIYYSQIVNDFQKGDIAEGYSVSREKKESFPLTVTSAQKNPTAFYLCASSRVRQGNQPQHFGDGTRLSIL.

The sample holds a few counts of this clone. CDR3 bases: TGTGCCAGCAGCTTAGGACTAGCGGGAATACGGGAGACCCAGTACTTC. It is translated as CASSLGLAGIRETQYF. The chain uses TRBV7-8 and TRBJ2-5; TRBD2 agrees at 11 bases. This CDR3 region has 16 residues. V dropped 1 base and J dropped 5; count of bases not matched to a gene: 6. The V gene's germline CDR1 is SGHVS and CDR2 FQNEAQ.

This chain uses TRBV5-1 with TRBJ2-7, with 12 positions matching TRBD2. Germline V gene sequence: CDR1 SGHRS, CDR2 YFSETQ. The V and J ends lost 0 bases and 2 bases, in that order; junction bases with no gene match: 12. The CDR3 length is 19 residues. CDR3 coding DNA: TGCGCCAGCAGCTTGGCCGGTCCCGGGGCTAGCGGGAGGGCCTACGAGCAGTACTTC. It translates to CASSLAGPGASGRAYEQYF.

CDR3 coding DNA: TGTGCCAGCAGCCAATTGATGGGGACGAACACCGGGGAGCTGTTTTTT. Its translation is CASSQLMGTNTGELFF. The V call is TRBV16, the J call TRBJ2-2, with D hard to call. Germline values: CDR1 KGHSY, CDR2 FQNENV. This CDR3 region has 16 residues. V was cut by 1 base and J by 0 bases, with 9 bases left in between. Using reference TRBV16 and TRBJ2-2 for the parts outside the CDR3, the full variable domain is GEEVAQTPKHLVRGEGQKAKLYCAPIKGHSYVFWYQQVLKNEFKFLISFQNENVFDETGMPKERFSAKCLPNSPCSLEIQATKLEDSAVYFCASSQLMGTNTGELFFGEGSRLTVL.

The CDR3 nucleotides read TGTGCCAGCAGCGCTCGAGGCCTCAGCTCCTACGAGCAGTACTTC. Amino acid sequence: CASSARGLSSYEQYF. The rearrangement uses TRBV7-6 and TRBJ2-7; D is unresolved. V lost 5 bases to trimming and J lost 0 bases, with 14 bases between them. Germline-derived CDR1 and CDR2 are SGHVS and FNYEAQ. This CDR3 comprises 15 residues.

On this clone itself: Different DNA sequences within this sample yield the same CDR3. The chain links TRBV13 to TRBJ2-5; TRBD1 agrees at 7 bases. J lost 2 bases, V lost 0 bases, and 0 bases had no gene match. The CDR3 contains 14 residues. CDR1 PRHDT and CDR2 FYEKMQ come from the germline V gene (reference sequence). CDR3 sequence reads: CASSLGRGQETQYF. The CDR3 nucleotides are TGTGCCAGCAGCTTAGGCAGGGGGCAAGAGACCCAGTACTTC.

The V call is TRBV6-4, the J call TRBJ2-3, with 9 bases aligning to TRBD2. V shed 0 bases, J shed 6 bases, and the junction held 4 bases outside the gene matches. The CDR3 extends over 15 amino acids. Per germline, CDR1 MRHNA and CDR2 SNTAGT. DNA for the CDR3: TGTGCCAGCAGTGACTCGGGGCTAGCGGGGGATACGCAGTATTTT. Translation gives CASSDSGLAGDTQYF.

V gene TRBV25-1 combines with J gene TRBJ2-1; D is unclear. The CDR3 covers 14 residues. Germline V lookup: CDR1 MGHDK, CDR2 SYGVNS. Trimming cost V 5 bases and J 9 bases, with 17 bases left between them. CDR3 sequence: CASSKQKGFGEQFF. CDR3 bases: TGTGCCAGCAGTAAACAGAAGGGATTTGGTGAGCAGTTCTTC.

This rearrangement joins TRBV28 to TRBJ1-1; D remains unclear. Trimming took off 2 bases at V and 0 bases at J, with 13 bases between the two ends. Germline values: CDR1 MDHEN, CDR2 SYDVKM. The CDR3 is 16 residues long. Written as DNA, the CDR3 is TGTGCCAGCAGTTTAGTCAGCTTCGTCATGAACACTGAAGCTTTCTTT. It specifies CASSLVSFVMNTEAFF.

The V gene is TRBV19, the J gene TRBJ1-3; D may be TRBD1 (5 bases). Trimming pared 7 bases from V and 0 bases from J, leaving 13 bases between. Germline V gives CDR1 LNHDA, CDR2 SQIVND (reference sequence). The CDR3 extends over 15 amino acids. Here the CDR3 DNA reads TGTGCCAGTAAGAGGGACGGGACCTCTGGAAACACCATATATTTT. This translates into CASKRDGTSGNTIYF.

V and J are TRBV7-2 and TRBJ2-1, with TRBD2 matching 7 bases. Losses at the gene ends were 5 bases for V and 8 bases for J; bases not matched to a gene: 9. The CDR3 is 14 residues long. Germline CDR1 SGHTA, CDR2 FQGNSA. CDR3 nucleotides: TGTGCCAGCAGCCCTGGACTAGAGGTGGATGAGCAGTTCTTC. As protein: CASSPGLEVDEQFF.